The entry that follows covers one T cell receptor (beta chain) sequence. Its antigen is not known. The data originate from a study of cytomegalovirus exposure and HLA in healthy donors. Germline V gives CDR1 DFQATT, CDR2 SNEGSKA (reference sequence). The CDR3 length is 11 residues. The V end lost 6 bases, the J end lost 4 bases, and 9 bases lay between the germline ends. The study, taken as a whole, reports: There were reportedly fewer N-insertions in an Asian-associated ancestry cluster than the approximately 670-donor mean, in a later analysis.

PCR used 60 Vbeta primers and 13 Jbeta primers. Produced via immunoSEQ multiplex PCR; TCRdb's table is partial and in-frame only. This table has over 130,000 clones, approximately 65% appearing once. The rearrangement joins TRBV20-1 to TRBJ2-5, with D unresolved. The sequencing sample was made of PBMCs. The TCR originated in an older woman in good health and CMV-seronegative. The CDR3 coding sequence is TGCAGTGCCCACAGTTTAGAGACCCAGTACTTC. Encoded protein: CSAHSLETQYF.